This T cell receptor beta chain was identified in a study of cytomegalovirus exposure and HLA in healthy donors. Study results and limitations: According to a subsequent analysis, TCR clusters from the first cohort were inclined to appear together in the roughly 130 validation repertoires. Roughly 170 TCR beta chains were listed as cytomegalovirus-associated.

Germline assignment: CDR1 MNHEY and CDR2 SVGAGI. V lost 6 bases, J lost 0 bases, and 4 bases stayed unmatched. The CDR3 is 14 residues long. A remark on this clone: What it binds is not known.

Data came from immunoSEQ multiplex PCR; TCRdb stores just in-frame clones and leaves some out. The sample shows about 160,000 clones, approximately 89% of them seen only once. While the first cohort had fewer than 850 subjects, the donors belonged to the separate validation cohort of roughly 130 subjects. Sequencing input: PBMCs. The chain uses TRBV6-5 and TRBJ1-2; 7 bases are shared with TRBD1. This receptor was taken from a woman between 18 and 30 years old in good health and CMV-seropositive. Written as DNA, the CDR3 is TGTGCCAGCAGCCCCGGGACAGCTAACTATGGCTACACCTTC. Translating it yields CASSPGTANYGYTF.